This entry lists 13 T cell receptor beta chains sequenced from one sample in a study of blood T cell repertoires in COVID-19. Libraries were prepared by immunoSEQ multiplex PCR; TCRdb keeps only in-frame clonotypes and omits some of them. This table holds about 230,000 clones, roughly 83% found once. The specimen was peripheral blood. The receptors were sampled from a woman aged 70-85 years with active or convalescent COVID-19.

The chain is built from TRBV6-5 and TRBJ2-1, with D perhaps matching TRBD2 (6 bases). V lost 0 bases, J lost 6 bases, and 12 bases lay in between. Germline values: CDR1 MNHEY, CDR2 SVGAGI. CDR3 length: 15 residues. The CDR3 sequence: CASSYSLAPTNEQFF. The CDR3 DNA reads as TGTGCCAGCAGTTACTCCCTAGCGCCCACCAATGAGCAGTTCTTC.

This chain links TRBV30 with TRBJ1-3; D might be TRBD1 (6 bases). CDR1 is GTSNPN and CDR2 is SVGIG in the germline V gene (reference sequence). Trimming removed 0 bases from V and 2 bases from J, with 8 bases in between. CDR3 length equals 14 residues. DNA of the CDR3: TGTGCCTGGAGTGTTGCAGGGGCTGGAAACACCATATATTTT. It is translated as CAWSVAGAGNTIYF.

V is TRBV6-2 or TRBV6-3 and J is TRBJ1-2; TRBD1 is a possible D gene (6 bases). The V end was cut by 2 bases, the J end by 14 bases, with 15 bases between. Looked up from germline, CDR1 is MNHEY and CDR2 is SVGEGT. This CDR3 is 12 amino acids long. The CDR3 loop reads CASSYRSDSKTF. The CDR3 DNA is TGTGCCAGCAGTTACAGATCGGACAGTAAGACCTTC.

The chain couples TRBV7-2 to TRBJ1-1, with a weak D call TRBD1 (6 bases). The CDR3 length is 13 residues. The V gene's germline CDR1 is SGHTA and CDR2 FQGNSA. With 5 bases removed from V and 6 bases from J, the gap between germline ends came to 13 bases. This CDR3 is CASSRDRTAEAFF. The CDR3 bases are TGTGCCAGCAGCCGCGACAGGACGGCTGAAGCTTTCTTT.

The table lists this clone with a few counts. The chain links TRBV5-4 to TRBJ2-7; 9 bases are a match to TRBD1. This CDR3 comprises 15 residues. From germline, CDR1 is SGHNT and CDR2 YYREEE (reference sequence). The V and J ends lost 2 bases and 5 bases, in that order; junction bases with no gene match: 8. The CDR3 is CASSFGQGLIDEQYF. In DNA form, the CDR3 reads TGTGCCAGCAGCTTCGGACAGGGGCTTATTGACGAGCAGTACTTC.

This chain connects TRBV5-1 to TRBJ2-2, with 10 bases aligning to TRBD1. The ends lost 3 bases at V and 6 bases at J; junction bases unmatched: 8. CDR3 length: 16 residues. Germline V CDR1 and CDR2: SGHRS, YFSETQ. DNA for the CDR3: TGCGCCAGCAGCTCCCGGACAGGGGGAATCGCCGGGGAGCTGTTTTTT. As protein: CASSSRTGGIAGELFF.

Here the CDR3 reads CAISESSTYNEQFF. In DNA, the CDR3 is TGTGCCATCAGTGAGTCGAGTACCTACAATGAGCAGTTCTTC. The chain joins TRBV10-3 to TRBJ2-1, with no clear D. This CDR3 has 14 residues. From germline, CDR1 is ENHRY and CDR2 SYGVKD. Trimming left V 0 bases short and J 2 bases short, with 5 bases between.

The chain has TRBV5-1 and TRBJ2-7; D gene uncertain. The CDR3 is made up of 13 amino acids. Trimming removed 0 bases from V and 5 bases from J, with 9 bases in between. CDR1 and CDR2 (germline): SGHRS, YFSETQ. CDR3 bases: TGCGCCAGCAGCTTGGGAGTTGAGGACGAGCAGTACTTC. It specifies CASSLGVEDEQYF. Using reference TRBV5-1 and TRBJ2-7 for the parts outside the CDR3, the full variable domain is KAGVTQTPRYLIKTRGQQVTLSCSPISGHRSVSWYQQTPGQGLQFLFEYFSETQRNKGNFPGRFSGRQFSNSRSEMNVSTLELGDSALYLCASSLGVEDEQYFGPGTRLTVT.

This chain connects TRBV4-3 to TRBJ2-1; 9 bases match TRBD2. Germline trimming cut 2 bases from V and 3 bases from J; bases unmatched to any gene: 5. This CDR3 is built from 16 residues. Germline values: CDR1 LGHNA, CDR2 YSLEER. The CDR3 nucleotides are TGCGCCAGCAGCCAACAAAGCGGGGGGAACTACAATGAGCAGTTCTTC. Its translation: CASSQQSGGNYNEQFF.

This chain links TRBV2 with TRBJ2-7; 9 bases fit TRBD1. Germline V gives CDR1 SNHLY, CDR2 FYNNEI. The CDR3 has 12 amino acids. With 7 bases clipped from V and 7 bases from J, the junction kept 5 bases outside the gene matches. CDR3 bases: TGTGCCAGCAATCACAGGGGGCGAGAGCAGTACTTC. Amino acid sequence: CASNHRGREQYF.

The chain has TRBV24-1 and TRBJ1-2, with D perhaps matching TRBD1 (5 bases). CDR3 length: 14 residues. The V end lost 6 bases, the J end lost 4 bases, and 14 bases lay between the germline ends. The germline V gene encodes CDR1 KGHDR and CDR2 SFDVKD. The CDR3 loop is CATSSPGKGYGYTF. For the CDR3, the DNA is TGTGCCACCAGTAGCCCAGGGAAAGGCTATGGCTACACCTTC.

The CDR3 spells CASSPAGAGITDTQYF. The CDR3 nucleotides are TGTGCCAGCTCACCAGCGGGAGCGGGGATCACAGATACGCAGTATTTT. The rearrangement joins TRBV18 to TRBJ2-3; TRBD2 matches 7 bases. J was trimmed by 2 bases and V by 2 bases; bases with no gene match: 7. The germline CDR1 and CDR2 sequences are KGHSH and LQKENI. This CDR3 is built from 16 residues.

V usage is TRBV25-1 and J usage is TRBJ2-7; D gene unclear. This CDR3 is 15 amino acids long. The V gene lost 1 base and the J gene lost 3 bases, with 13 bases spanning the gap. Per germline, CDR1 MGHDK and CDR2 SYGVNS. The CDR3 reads CASSESGFFIYEQYF. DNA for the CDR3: TGTGCCAGCAGTGAATCGGGTTTTTTTATCTACGAGCAGTACTTC.